This is a list of T cell receptor beta chains from one sample in a study of cytomegalovirus exposure and HLA in healthy donors. The method was immunoSEQ multiplex PCR; TCRdb's version includes in-frame clones alone and lacks a portion of them. This table holds 150,000 or so clones, 75% to 90% found once. Sequencing was carried out using PBMCs. The receptor set was obtained from a male donor in good health and CMV-seropositive. CDR3s include the opening cysteine and the closing phenylalanine or tryptophan. D genes are given only for firm matches. Clone size is not always given. Where it is, it says once, few, many or a class for expanded clones.

.,.,TRBV29-1,TRBJ1-4,CSVRRGEKLFF,TGCAGCGTTAGGAGAGGTGAAAAACTGTTTTTT
.,.,TRBV30,TRBJ2-7,CAWSVNSAGYEQYF,TGTGCCTGGAGTGTAAACTCAGCGGGCTACGAGCAGTACTTC
.,TRBD2,TRBV5-1,TRBJ2-7,CASSLRTSSYEQYF,TGCGCCAGCAGCTTGAGGACTAGCTCCTACGAGCAGTACTTC
.,.,TRBV7-9,TRBJ1-3,CASSLMGRDTIYF,TGTGCCAGCAGCTTAATGGGCAGAGACACCATATATTTT
.,TRBD1,TRBV10-3,TRBJ2-7,CAIRQGPAGEQYF,TGTGCCATCAGACAGGGGCCCGCCGGAGAGCAGTACTTC
.,TRBD2,TRBV2,TRBJ2-4,CASYLPGGSGRGAKNIQYF,TGTGCCAGTTACCTCCCGGGAGGGTCGGGAAGAGGGGCCAAAAACATTCAGTACTTC
.,TRBD1,TRBV5-1,TRBJ1-1,CASSGTAVNTEAFF,TGCGCCAGCAGCGGGACAGCGGTGAACACTGAAGCTTTCTTT
.,.,TRBV18,TRBJ1-4,CASSSNSGGGEKLFF,TGTGCCAGCTCATCGAACAGCGGAGGAGGTGAAAAACTGTTTTTT
.,TRBD1,TRBV5-6,TRBJ1-2,CASSFLRRDRAKYGYTF,TGTGCCAGCAGCTTTTTACGTCGGGACAGGGCAAAGTATGGCTACACCTTC
.,.,TRBV2,TRBJ1-1,CASSEGLVGQRAFF,TGTGCCAGCAGTGAGGGATTGGTGGGACAAAGAGCTTTCTTT
.,.,TRBV4-1,TRBJ2-1,CASSQAVGAPTQFF,TGCGCCAGCAGCCAAGCCGTGGGAGCCCCCACGCAGTTCTTC
.,TRBD2,TRBV10-3,TRBJ2-5,CAISEFLTSGRQETQYF,TGTGCCATCAGTGAGTTCCTGACTAGCGGCCGACAAGAGACCCAGTACTTC
.,TRBD1,TRBV25-1,TRBJ2-7,CASSRAGGTRTTSYEQYF,TGTGCCAGCAGTCGGGCAGGGGGCACTAGGACTACTTCCTACGAGCAGTACTTC
.,.,TRBV6-6,TRBJ1-6,CASSSQGQNSPLHF,TGTGCCAGCAGTTCCCAAGGACAGAATTCACCCCTCCACTTT
.,TRBD2,TRBV7-6,TRBJ2-3,CASSKIGLAGMQDTQYF,TGTGCCAGCAGCAAAATTGGACTAGCGGGAATGCAAGATACGCAGTATTTT
.,.,TRBV25-1,TRBJ2-1,CASTHRDRRGEQFF,TGTGCCAGCACCCATAGAGACCGACGAGGTGAGCAGTTCTTC
.,TRBD1,TRBV28,TRBJ1-3,CASSLRGQGKIGGNTIYF,TGTGCCAGCAGTCTCCGAGGACAGGGTAAAATAGGGGGAAACACCATATATTTT
.,.,TRBV25-1,TRBJ2-1,CASSGGTTSSSYNEQFF,TGTGCCAGCAGTGGGGGGACAACCTCGAGCTCCTACAATGAGCAGTTCTTC
.,.,TRBV7-9,TRBJ2-1,CASSPASNEQFF,TGTGCCAGCAGTCCCGCGAGCAATGAGCAGTTCTTC
.,TRBD2,TRBV27,TRBJ2-2,CASSTGLAGEGWYTGELFF,TGTGCCAGCAGTACAGGACTAGCGGGAGAAGGATGGTACACCGGGGAGCTGTTTTTT
.,.,TRBV11-1,TRBJ2-3,CATRPSRITDTQYF,TGTGCCACCCGACCCAGCAGGATCACAGATACGCAGTATTTT
.,TRBD1,TRBV28,TRBJ1-2,CASSLGTGKGYGYTF,TGTGCCAGCAGCCTCGGGACAGGGAAAGGCTATGGCTACACCTTC
.,TRBD2,TRBV30,TRBJ2-7,CAWSQTSGSEQYF,TGTGCCTGGAGTCAAACTAGCGGGAGCGAGCAGTACTTC
few,.,TRBV19,TRBJ1-1,CASSIQENTEAFF,TGTGCCAGTAGTATTCAGGAGAACACTGAAGCTTTCTTT
.,TRBD1,TRBV13,TRBJ2-7,CASSLPDRSYEQYF,TGTGCCAGCAGCCTGCCGGACAGGTCCTACGAGCAGTACTTC
.,.,TRBV5-1,TRBJ1-1,CASSLGGNTEAFF,TGCGCCAGCAGCTTAGGAGGGAACACTGAAGCTTTCTTT
.,.,TRBV6-4,TRBJ1-2,CASSDTPNYGYTF,TGTGCCAGCAGTGACACACCCAACTATGGCTACACCTTC
.,TRBD2,TRBV4-2,TRBJ2-2,CASSQDRGLHTGELFF,TGTGCCAGCAGCCAAGATAGGGGACTACACACCGGGGAGCTGTTTTTT
.,.,TRBV6-5,TRBJ2-7,CASSYSQEMEQYF,TGTGCCAGCAGTTACTCACAGGAGATGGAGCAGTACTTC
.,TRBD1,TRBV19,TRBJ1-2,CASSIDEIRTGLYGYTF,TGTGCCAGTAGTATAGATGAAATAAGGACAGGGCTCTATGGCTACACCTTC
.,TRBD1,TRBV28,TRBJ2-7,CASRLQQGAHEQYF,TGTGCCAGCAGGTTGCAACAGGGGGCCCACGAGCAGTACTTC
.,TRBD2,TRBV11-2,TRBJ2-5,CASSLVGPGGETQYF,TGTGCCAGCAGCTTAGTAGGCCCGGGAGGAGAGACCCAGTACTTC
once,TRBD1,TRBV30,TRBJ2-5,CAWSTGQQETQYF,TGTGCCTGGAGTACGGGACAGCAAGAGACCCAGTACTTC
.,.,TRBV5-1,TRBJ1-5,CASSTDSYSNQPQHF,TGCGCCAGCAGCACGGACAGTTATAGCAATCAGCCCCAGCATTTT
.,TRBD2,TRBV7-8,TRBJ2-1,CASSLAGVGNEQFF,TGTGCCAGCAGCCTAGCGGGAGTGGGCAATGAGCAGTTCTTC
.,.,TRBV7-9,TRBJ1-4,CASSPKGGDEKLFF,TGTGCCAGCAGCCCAAAGGGAGGGGATGAAAAACTGTTTTTT
once,TRBD2,TRBV9,TRBJ2-2,CASSEGLAGAKNTGELFF,TGTGCCAGCAGCGAGGGACTAGCGGGAGCTAAGAACACCGGGGAGCTGTTTTTT